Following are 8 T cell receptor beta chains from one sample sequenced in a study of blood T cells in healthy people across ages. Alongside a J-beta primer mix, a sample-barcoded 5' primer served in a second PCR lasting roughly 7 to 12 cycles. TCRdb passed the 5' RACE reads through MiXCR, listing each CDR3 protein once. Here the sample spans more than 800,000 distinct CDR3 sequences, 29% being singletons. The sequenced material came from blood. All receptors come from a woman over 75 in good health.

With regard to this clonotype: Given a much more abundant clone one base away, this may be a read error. The CDR3 region has the DNA TGTGCCAGCAGGTGGACAGGGTCGAACTATGACTACACCTTC. Translating gives CASRWTGSNYDYTF. This chain joins TRBV3-1 and TRBJ1-2; 8 positions agree with TRBD1. Germline lookup yields CDR1 LGHDT and CDR2 YNNKEL (reference sequence). This CDR3 has 14 amino acids.

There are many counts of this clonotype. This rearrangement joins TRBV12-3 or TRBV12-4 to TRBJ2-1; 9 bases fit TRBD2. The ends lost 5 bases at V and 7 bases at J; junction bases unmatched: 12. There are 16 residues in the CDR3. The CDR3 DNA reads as TGTGCCAGCAGTCATAGGTGGAGCGGGGGGAGGAATGAGCAGTTCTTC. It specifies CASSHRWSGGRNEQFF.

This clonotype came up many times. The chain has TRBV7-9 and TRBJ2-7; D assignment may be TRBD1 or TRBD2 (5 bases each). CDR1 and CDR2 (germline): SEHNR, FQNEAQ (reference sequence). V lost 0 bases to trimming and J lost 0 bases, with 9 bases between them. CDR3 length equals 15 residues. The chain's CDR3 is CASSLAEGPSYEQYF. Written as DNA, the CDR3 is TGTGCCAGCAGCTTAGCAGAGGGACCCTCCTACGAGCAGTACTTC.

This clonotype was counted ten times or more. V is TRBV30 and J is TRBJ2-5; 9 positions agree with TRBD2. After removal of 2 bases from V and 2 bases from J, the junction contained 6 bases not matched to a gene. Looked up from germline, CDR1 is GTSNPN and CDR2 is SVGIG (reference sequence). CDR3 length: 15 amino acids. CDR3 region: CAWSLLAGLQETQYF. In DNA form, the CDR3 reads TGTGCCTGGAGTCTTCTAGCGGGGCTTCAAGAGACCCAGTACTTC. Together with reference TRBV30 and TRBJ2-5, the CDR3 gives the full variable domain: SQTIHQWPATLVQPVGSPLSLECTVEGTSNPNLYWYRQAAGRGLQLLFYSVGIGQISSEVPQNLSASRPQDRQFILSSKKLLLSDSGFYLCAWSLLAGLQETQYFGPGTRLLVL.

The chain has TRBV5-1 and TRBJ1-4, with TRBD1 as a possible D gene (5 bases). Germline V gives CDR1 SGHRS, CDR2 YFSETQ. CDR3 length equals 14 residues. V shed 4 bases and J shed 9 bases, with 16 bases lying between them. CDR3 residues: CASSPDKVNQKLFF. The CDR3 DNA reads TGCGCCAGCAGCCCGGACAAGGTCAATCAAAAACTGTTTTTT.

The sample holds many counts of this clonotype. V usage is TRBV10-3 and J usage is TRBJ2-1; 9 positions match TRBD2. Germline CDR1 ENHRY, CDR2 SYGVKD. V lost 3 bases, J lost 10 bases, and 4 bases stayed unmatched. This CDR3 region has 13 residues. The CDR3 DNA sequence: TGTGCCATCAGTGAAGGGACTAGCAGCGAGCAGTTCTTC. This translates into CAISEGTSSEQFF.

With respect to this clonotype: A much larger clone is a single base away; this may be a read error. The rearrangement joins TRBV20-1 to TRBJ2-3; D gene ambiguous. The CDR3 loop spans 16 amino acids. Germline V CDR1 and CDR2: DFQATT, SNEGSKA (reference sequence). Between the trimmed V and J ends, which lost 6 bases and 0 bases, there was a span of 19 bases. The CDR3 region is CSATAANGYSTDTQYF. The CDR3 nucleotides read TGCAGTGCCACGGCGGCTAACGGGTATAGCACAGATACGCAGTATTTT.

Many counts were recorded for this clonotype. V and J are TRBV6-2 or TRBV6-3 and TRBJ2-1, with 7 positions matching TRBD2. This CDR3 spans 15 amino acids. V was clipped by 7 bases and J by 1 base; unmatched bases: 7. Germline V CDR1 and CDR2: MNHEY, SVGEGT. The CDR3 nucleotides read TGTGCCAGCATCGGGGGAGGGCGGTCCTACAATGAGCAGTTCTTC. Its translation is CASIGGGRSYNEQFF.